Included here is one T cell receptor beta chain sequence, with context. Within the sample, other DNA sequences also encode this same CDR3. Recovery meant two consecutive negative NP/OP PCR tests, professional clearance, or resolved symptoms. Unmatched junction bases numbered 1, after V lost 8 bases and J lost 2 bases. This CDR3 region has 12 residues. Germline-derived CDR1 and CDR2 are MGHDK and SYGVNS. This sample stems from a study of blood T cell repertoires in COVID-19. Study background: Both acute and convalescent COVID-19 samples were obtained from the United States, Italy and Spain.

The table came from immunoSEQ multiplex PCR; TCRdb's copy has only in-frame clones and leaves some out. There are around 400,000 clones in the sample; around 83% occur only once, and approximately 5% lies in the top ten. The source is a woman aged 45 to 65 who had recovered from COVID-19. Sequencing was done on a sample of PBMCs or T cells enriched from blood (not recorded which). The chain links TRBV25-1 to TRBJ1-1; 8 nucleotides agree with TRBD1. CDR3 nucleotides: TGTGCCAGCGGACAGGGAAACACTGAAGCTTTCTTT. It codes for CASGQGNTEAFF.